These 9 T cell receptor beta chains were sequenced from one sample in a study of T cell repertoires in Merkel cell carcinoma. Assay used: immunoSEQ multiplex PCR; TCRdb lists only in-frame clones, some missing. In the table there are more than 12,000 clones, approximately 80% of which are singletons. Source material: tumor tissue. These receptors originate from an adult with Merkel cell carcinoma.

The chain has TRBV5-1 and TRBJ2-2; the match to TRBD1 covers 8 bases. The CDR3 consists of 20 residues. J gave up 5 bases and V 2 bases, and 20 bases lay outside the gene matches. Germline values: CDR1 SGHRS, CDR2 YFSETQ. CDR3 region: CASSFLLVSGQGAVTGELFF. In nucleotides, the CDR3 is TGCGCCAGCAGCTTTCTCCTAGTGAGCGGTCAGGGGGCAGTGACCGGGGAGCTGTTTTTT.

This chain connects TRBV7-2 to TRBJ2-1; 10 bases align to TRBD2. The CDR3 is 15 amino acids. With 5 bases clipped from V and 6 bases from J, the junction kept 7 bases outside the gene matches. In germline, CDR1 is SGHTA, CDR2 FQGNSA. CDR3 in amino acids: CASSLSGGAGNEQFF. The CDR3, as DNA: TGTGCCAGCAGCCTGAGCGGGGGGGCTGGCAATGAGCAGTTCTTC. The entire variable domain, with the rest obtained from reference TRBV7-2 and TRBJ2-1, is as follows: GAGVSQSPSNKVTEKGKDVELRCDPISGHTALYWYRQSLGQGLEFLIYFQGNSAPDKSGLPSDRFSAERTGGSVSTLTIQRTQQEDSAVYLCASSLSGGAGNEQFFGPGTRLTVL.

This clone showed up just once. The CDR3 nucleotides are TGTGCCAGCACCAAGGACAGAAGCTACAATGAGCAGTTCTTC. Its translation is CASTKDRSYNEQFF. The chain joins TRBV7-9 to TRBJ2-1, with D possibly matching TRBD1 (6 bases). The CDR3 sequence is 14 residues long. The germline gives CDR1 SEHNR, CDR2 FQNEAQ (reference sequence). Trimming cost V 7 bases and J 3 bases, with 13 bases left between them.

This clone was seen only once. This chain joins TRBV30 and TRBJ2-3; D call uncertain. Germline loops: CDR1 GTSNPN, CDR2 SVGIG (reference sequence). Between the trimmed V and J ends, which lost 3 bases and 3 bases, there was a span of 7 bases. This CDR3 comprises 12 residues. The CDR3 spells CAWRPLTDTQYF. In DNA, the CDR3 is TGTGCCTGGAGACCTCTTACAGATACGCAGTATTTT.

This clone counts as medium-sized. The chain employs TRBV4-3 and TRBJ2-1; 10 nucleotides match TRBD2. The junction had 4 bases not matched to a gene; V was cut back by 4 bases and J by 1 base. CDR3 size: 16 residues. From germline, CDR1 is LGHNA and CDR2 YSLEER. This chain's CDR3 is CASSLLAGGSYNEQFF. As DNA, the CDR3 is TGCGCCAGCAGCCTCTTAGCGGGGGGTTCCTACAATGAGCAGTTCTTC.

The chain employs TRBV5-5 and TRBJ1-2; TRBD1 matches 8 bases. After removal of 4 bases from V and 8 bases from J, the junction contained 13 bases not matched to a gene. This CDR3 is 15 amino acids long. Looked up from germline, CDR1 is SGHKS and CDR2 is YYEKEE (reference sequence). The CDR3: CASSPFWTGSSGYTF. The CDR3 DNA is TGTGCCAGCAGCCCATTTTGGACAGGGAGTTCAGGCTACACCTTC. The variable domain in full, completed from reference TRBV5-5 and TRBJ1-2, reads DAGVTQSPTHLIKTRGQQVTLRCSPISGHKSVSWYQQVLGQGPQFIFQYYEKEERGRGNFPDRFSARQFPNYSSELNVNALLLGDSALYLCASSPFWTGSSGYTFGSGTRLTVV.

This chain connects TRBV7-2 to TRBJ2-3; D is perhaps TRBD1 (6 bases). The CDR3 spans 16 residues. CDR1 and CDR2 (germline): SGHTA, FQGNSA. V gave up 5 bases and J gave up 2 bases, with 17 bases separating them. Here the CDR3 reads CASSLPPGHNTDTQYF. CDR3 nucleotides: TGTGCCAGCAGCCTTCCGCCGGGACACAACACAGATACGCAGTATTTT.

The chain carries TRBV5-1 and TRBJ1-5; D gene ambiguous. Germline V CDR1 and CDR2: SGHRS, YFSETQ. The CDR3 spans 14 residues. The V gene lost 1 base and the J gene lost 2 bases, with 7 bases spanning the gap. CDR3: CASSLNPGNQPQHF. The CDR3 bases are TGCGCCAGCAGCTTGAACCCGGGCAATCAGCCCCAGCATTTT. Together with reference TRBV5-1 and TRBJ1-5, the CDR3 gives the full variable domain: KAGVTQTPRYLIKTRGQQVTLSCSPISGHRSVSWYQQTPGQGLQFLFEYFSETQRNKGNFPGRFSGRQFSNSRSEMNVSTLELGDSALYLCASSLNPGNQPQHFGDGTRLSIL.

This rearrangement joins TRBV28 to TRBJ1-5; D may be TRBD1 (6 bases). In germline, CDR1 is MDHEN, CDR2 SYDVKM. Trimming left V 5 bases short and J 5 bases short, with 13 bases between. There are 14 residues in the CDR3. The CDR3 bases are TGTGCCAGCAGTCTAACAGGGTCCGATCAGCCCCAGCATTTT. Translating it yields CASSLTGSDQPQHF.